The present T cell receptor beta chain was sequenced within a study of human T cells and chemical hapten exposure. TCRdb itself ran the RACE reads through MiXCR, one entry per CDR3 protein. The sample has some 77,000 distinct CDR3 sequences, about 8.6% seen once; the top ten hold 1.7%. Regarding time point: healthy volunteer bleed at 6 weeks. It was from unfractionated whole blood that total RNA was extracted. V lost 5 bases and J lost 8; bases outside the gene matches: 8. The germline V gene encodes CDR1 SGHTA and CDR2 FQGNSA. The CDR3 consists of 15 residues. Sequenced: whole blood. This TCR was recovered from a female donor in good health. Some clones in this sample may be carry-over from other donors' samples. The gene calls are TRBV7-2 and TRBJ2-7; 14 bases match TRBD2. CDR3 in DNA: TGTGCCAGCAGCCGGACTAGCGGGGGGCCAACGAAGCAGTACTTC. This encodes CASSRTSGGPTKQYF.